This T cell receptor (beta chain) was retrieved from a study of beta chain features in type 1 diabetes. Study-wide background: All samples together contributed 100 million to 120 million sorted cells for examination.

V was trimmed by 5 bases and J by 5 bases, leaving 16 bases between them. CDR1 and CDR2 from the germline V gene are SGHKS and YYEKEE (reference sequence). The CDR3 is 15 amino acids. Expressed TCRB transcripts were sequenced because the entire RNA isolate underwent reverse transcription. An average roughly 3.6 million reads came from naive, central memory and regulatory T cell samples. The repertoire was sequenced with immunoSEQ multiplex PCR; TCRdb's copy has only in-frame clones and lacks some. The sample records about 220,000 clones, approximately 11% being singletons. Broader study findings: The naive, central memory and Treg TCRB repertoires showed an apparent similarity that was greater among patients than among healthy donors. TCRB rearrangement may or may not be influenced by HLA type; here this remained unresolved.

This clone showed up just a few times. Its antigen remains unidentified. Sequenced: central memory CD4+ T cells from blood. This sequence was found in a man aged 18 to 30 in good health. The chain recombines TRBV5-5 with TRBJ2-2; TRBD2 might be the D (5 bases). The CDR3 DNA follows: TGTGCCAGCAGGCGGCCCGGGATTGAGACCGGGGAGCTGTTTTTT. Protein sequence: CASRRPGIETGELFF.